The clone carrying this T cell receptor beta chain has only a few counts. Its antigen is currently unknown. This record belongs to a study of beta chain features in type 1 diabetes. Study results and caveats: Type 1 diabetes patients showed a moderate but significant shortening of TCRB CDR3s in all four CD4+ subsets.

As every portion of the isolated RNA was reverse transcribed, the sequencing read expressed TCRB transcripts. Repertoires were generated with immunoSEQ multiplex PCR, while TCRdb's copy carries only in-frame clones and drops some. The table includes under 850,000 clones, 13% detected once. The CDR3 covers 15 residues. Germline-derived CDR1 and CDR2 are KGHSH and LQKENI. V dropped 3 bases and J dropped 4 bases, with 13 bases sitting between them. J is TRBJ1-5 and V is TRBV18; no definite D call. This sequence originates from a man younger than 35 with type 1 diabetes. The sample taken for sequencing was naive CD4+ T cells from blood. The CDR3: CASSPPDQQNQPQHF. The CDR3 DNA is TGTGCCAGCTCACCTCCAGATCAGCAGAATCAGCCCCAGCATTTT.